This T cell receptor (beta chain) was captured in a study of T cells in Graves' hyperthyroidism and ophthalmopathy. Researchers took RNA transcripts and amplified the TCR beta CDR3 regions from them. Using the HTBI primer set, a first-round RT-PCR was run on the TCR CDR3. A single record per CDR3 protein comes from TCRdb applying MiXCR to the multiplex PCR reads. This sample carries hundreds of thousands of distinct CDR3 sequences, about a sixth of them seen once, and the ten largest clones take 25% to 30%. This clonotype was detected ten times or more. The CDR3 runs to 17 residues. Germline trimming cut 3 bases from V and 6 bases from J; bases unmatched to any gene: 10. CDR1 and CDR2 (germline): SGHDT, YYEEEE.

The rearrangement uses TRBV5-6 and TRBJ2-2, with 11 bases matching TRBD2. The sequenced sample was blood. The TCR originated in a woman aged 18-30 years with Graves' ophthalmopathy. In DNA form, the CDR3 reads TGTGCCAGCAGCTCAAGCATACTAGCGGGAGTGGCCGGGGAGCTGTTTTTT. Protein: CASSSSILAGVAGELFF.